A selection of T cell receptor beta chains follows, all from one sample in a study of T cell responses to AZD1222 COVID-19 vaccine. Clones were read by immunoSEQ multiplex PCR, and TCRdb kept only the in-frame ones, dropping some. This sample yields roughly 140,000 clones, of which around 91% are seen a single time; around 1.6% belongs to the top ten. This specimen was peripheral blood, taken on day 0 of AZD1222 vaccination. The receptors stem from an adult in good health. The CDR3 runs from the conserved cysteine through the conserved F or W. A D gene is named only where the DNA matches it firmly.

V gene	D gene	CDR3 protein
TRBV12-3/TRBV12-4	TRBD1	CASSRTGADTQYF
TRBV9	-	CASSRQGRGNRELFF
TRBV19	-	CASSITGGSYEQYF
TRBV7-2	-	CASRRNSNQPQHF
TRBV28	-	CASSLRLGGYTF
TRBV9	-	CASSVAESPLHF
TRBV30	-	CAVQLGGHQPQHF
TRBV19	-	CASSIDLDSGYQPQHF
TRBV4-1	-	CASSQEVNYGYTF
TRBV11-2	-	CASSSSGSNQPQHF
TRBV27	TRBD2	CASSLRGLAGAYEQYF
TRBV5-1	TRBD1	CASSDRDRRNSEAFF
TRBV7-9	TRBD2	CASSRGLASEQFF
TRBV2	-	CASRTGSPFKDGYTF
TRBV30	-	CAWSVIGWGSQGAYEQYF
TRBV7-2	TRBD1	CASSSTGNGYGYTF
TRBV7-2	-	CASSLVAVRTDTQYF
TRBV6-5	-	CASSYSWEGNYGYTF
TRBV7-9	-	CASSSNSGRSYNEQFF
TRBV28	-	CASRGFSVAFF
TRBV20-1	TRBD1	CSPTGAEQFF
TRBV19	-	CASSIDHVGGPPQHF
TRBV30	-	CAWSVEVGRKTQYF
TRBV11-2	TRBD1	CASSLDRVGRTEAFF
TRBV28	-	CASSLSWGGYTF
TRBV18	TRBD1	CASSPRQGSNEKLFF
TRBV11-2	-	CASSLEERTGFF
TRBV27	TRBD1	CASSPPGGGQPQHF
TRBV30	-	CAWSVNGNQPQHF
TRBV19	TRBD1	CASKLFGDRVGTGELFF
TRBV19	-	CASRDPGFSVTGYTF
TRBV19	-	CASTVGKVGNQPQHF
TRBV10-2	-	CASSESYRSSGNTIYF